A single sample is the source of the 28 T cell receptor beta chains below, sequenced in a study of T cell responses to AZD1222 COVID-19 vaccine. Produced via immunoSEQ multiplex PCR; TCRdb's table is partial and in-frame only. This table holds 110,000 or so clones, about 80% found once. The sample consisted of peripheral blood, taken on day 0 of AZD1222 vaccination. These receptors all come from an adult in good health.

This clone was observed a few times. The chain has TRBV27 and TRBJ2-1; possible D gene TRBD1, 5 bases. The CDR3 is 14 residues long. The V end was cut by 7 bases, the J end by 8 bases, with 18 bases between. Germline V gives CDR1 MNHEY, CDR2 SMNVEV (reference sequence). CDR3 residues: CASKGVDFFDEQFF. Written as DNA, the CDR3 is TGTGCCAGCAAAGGGGTCGACTTTTTCGATGAGCAGTTCTTC.

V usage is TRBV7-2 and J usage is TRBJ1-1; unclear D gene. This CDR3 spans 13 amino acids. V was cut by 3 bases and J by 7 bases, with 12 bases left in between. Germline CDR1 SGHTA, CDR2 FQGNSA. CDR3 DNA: TGTGCCAGCAGCTTTCTCGGACCTGATGAAGCTTTCTTT. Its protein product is CASSFLGPDEAFF.

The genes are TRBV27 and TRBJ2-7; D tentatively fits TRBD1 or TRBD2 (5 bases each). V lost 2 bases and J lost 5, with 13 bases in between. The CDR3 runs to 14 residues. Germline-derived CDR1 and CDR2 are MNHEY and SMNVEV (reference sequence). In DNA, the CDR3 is TGTGCCAGCAGTTTAACAGGTAGCGTTGACGAGCAGTACTTC. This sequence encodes CASSLTGSVDEQYF.

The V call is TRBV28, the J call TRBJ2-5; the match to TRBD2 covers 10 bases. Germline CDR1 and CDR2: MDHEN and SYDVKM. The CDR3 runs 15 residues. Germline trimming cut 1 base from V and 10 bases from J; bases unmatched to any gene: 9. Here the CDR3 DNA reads TGTGCCAGCAGTTTATTCGTAGCGGGGGGCCCCATCCAGTACTTC. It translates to CASSLFVAGGPIQYF.

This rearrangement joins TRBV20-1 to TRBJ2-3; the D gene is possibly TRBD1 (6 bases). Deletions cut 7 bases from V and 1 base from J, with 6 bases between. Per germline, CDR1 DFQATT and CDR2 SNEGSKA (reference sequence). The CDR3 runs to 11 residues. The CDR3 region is CSGQGTDTQYF. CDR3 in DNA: TGCAGTGGACAGGGCACAGATACGCAGTATTTT.

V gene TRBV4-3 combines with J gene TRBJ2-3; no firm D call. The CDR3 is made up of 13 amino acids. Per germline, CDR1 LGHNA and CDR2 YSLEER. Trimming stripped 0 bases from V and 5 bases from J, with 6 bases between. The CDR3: CASSQDAVDTQYF. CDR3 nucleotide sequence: TGCGCCAGCAGCCAAGATGCCGTAGATACGCAGTATTTT.

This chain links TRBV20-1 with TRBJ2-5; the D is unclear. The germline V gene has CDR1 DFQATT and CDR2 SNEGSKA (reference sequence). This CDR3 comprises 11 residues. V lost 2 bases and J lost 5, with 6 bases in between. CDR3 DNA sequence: TGCAGTGCTAGAAATCGGGAGACCCAGTACTTC. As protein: CSARNRETQYF.

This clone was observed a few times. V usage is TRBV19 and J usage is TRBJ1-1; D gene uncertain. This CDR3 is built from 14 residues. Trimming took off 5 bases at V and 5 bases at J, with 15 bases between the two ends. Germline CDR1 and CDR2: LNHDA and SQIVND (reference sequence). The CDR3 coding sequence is TGTGCCAGTAGTTGGGCCAACCCGAGGACTGAAGCTTTCTTT. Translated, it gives CASSWANPRTEAFF.

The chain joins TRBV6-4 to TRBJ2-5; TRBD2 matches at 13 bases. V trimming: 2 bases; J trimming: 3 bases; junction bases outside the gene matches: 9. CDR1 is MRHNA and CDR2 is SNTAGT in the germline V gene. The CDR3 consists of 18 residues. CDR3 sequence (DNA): TGTGCCAGCAGTGACCCCCCAAGACTAGCGGGGGGAAAAGAGACCCAGTACTTC. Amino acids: CASSDPPRLAGGKETQYF.

CDR3 in amino acids: CASRGTGFRRANYGYTF. CDR3 in DNA: TGTGCCAGCAGGGGAACAGGGTTCCGGCGAGCTAACTATGGCTACACCTTC. The rearrangement uses TRBV7-2 and TRBJ1-2; a weak D match, TRBD1 (6 bases). Trimming stripped 6 bases from V and 0 bases from J, with 20 bases between. The CDR3 runs 17 residues. The germline gives CDR1 SGHTA, CDR2 FQGNSA.

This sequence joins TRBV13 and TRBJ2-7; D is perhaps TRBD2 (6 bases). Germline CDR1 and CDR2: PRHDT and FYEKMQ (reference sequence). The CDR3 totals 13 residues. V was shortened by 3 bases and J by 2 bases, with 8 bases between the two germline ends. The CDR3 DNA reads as TGTGCCAGCAGCTTGGAGGGGACCTACGAGCAGTACTTC. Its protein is CASSLEGTYEQYF. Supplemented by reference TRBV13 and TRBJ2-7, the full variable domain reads AAGVIQSPRHLIKEKRETATLKCYPIPRHDTVYWYQQGPGQDPQFLISFYEKMQSDKGSIPDRFSAQQFSDYHSELNMSSLELGDSALYFCASSLEGTYEQYFGPGTRLTVT.

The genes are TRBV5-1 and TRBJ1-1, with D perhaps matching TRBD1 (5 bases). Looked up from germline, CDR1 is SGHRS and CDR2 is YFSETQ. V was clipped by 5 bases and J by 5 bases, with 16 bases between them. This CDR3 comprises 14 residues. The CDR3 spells CASSRDWVSTEAFF. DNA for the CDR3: TGCGCCAGCAGTCGGGACTGGGTTAGTACTGAAGCTTTCTTT.

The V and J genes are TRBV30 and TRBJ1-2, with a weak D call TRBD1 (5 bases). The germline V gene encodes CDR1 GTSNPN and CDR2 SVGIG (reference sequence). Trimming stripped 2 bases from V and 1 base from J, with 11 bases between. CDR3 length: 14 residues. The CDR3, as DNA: TGTGCCTGGAGTAAGACAGCCATTAACTATGGCTACACCTTC. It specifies CAWSKTAINYGYTF.

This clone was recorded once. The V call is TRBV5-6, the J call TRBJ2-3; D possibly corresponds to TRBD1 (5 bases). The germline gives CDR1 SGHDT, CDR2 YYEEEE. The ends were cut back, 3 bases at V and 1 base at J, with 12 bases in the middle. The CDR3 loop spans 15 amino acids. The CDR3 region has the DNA TGTGCCAGCAGCTGGATGGGGCCTGGCACAGATACGCAGTATTTT. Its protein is CASSWMGPGTDTQYF.

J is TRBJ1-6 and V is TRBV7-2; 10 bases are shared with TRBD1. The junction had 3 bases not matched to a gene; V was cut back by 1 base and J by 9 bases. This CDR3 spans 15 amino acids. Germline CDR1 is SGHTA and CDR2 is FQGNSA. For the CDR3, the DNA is TGTGCCAGCAGCTTAGGACAGGGGGCTTTTTCACCCCTCCACTTT. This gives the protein CASSLGQGAFSPLHF.

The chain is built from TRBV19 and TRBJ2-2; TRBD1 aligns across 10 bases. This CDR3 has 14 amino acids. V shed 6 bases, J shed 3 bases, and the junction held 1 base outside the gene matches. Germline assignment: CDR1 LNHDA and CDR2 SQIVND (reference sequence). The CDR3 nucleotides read TGTGCCAGTAGGGACAGGGGGGACACCGGGGAGCTGTTTTTT. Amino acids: CASRDRGDTGELFF.

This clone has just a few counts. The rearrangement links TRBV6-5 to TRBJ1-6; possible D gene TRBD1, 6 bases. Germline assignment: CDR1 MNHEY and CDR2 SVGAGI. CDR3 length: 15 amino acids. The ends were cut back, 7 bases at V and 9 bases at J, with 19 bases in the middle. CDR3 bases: TGTGCCAGCACCCAAGGGGTGGGGGCGGGTTCACCCCTCCACTTT. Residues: CASTQGVGAGSPLHF.

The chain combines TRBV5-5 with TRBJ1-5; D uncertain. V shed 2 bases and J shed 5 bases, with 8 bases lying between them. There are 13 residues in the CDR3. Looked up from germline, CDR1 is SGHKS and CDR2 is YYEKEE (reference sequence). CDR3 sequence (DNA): TGTGCCAGCAGCTTTTCTTCGTATCAGCCCCAGCATTTT. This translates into CASSFSSYQPQHF.

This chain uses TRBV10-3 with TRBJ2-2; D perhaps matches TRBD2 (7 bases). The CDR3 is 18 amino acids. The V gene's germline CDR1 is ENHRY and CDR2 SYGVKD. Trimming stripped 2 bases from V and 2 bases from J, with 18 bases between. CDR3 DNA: TGTGCCATCAGTGAGACTTTCCCCGGGGGGACAAACACCGGGGAGCTGTTTTTT. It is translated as CAISETFPGGTNTGELFF.

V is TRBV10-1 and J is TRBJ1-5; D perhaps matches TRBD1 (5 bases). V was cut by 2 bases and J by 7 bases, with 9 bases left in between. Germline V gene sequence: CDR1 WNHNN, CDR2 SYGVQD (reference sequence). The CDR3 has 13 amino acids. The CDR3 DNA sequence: TGCGCCAGCAGTGAGACAGGAGGGCAGCCCCAGCATTTT. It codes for CASSETGGQPQHF.

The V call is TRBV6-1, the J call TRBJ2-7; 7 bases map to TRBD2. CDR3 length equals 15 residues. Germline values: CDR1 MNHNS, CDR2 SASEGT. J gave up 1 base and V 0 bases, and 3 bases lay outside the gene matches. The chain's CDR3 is CASSEAGGISYEQYF. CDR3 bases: TGTGCCAGCAGTGAAGCGGGGGGGATTTCCTACGAGCAGTACTTC.

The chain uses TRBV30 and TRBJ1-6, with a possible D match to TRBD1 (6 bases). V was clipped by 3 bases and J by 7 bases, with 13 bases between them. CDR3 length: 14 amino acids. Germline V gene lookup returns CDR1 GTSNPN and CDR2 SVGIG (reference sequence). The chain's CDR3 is CAWSQAGANSPLHF. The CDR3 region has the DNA TGTGCCTGGAGCCAAGCAGGGGCAAATTCACCCCTCCACTTT.

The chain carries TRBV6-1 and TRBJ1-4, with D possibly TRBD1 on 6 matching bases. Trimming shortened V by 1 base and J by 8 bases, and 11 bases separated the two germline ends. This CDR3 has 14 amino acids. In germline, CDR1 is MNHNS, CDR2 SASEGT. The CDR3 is CASSEGAGVEKLFF. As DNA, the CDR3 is TGTGCCAGCAGTGAAGGGGCAGGGGTGGAAAAACTGTTTTTT.

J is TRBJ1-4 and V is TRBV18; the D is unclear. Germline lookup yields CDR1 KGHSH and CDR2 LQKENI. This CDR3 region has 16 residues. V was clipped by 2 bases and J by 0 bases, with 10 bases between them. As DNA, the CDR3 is TGTGCCAGCTCACCATCGGCGGATGCAACTAATGAAAAACTGTTTTTT. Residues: CASSPSADATNEKLFF.

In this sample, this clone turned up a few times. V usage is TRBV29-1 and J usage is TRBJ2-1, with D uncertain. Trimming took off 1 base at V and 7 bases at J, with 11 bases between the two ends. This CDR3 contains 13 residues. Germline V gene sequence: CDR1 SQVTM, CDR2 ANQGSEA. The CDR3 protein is CSVEARIGNEQFF. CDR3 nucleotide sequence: TGCAGCGTTGAAGCCCGAATCGGAAATGAGCAGTTCTTC.

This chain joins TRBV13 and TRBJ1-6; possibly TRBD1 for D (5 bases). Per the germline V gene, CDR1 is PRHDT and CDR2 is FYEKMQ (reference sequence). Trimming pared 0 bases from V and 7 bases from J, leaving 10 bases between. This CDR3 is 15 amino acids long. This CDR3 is CASSLGAGLNSPLHF. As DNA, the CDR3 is TGTGCCAGCAGCTTAGGTGCAGGGTTGAATTCACCCCTCCACTTT.

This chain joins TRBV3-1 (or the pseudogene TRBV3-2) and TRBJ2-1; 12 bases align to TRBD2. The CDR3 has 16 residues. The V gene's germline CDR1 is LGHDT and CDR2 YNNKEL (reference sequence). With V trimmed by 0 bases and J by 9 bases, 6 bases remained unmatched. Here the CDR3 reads CASSQDLLAGGLEQFF. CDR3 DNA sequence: TGTGCCAGCAGCCAAGATCTGCTAGCGGGGGGGCTTGAGCAGTTCTTC.

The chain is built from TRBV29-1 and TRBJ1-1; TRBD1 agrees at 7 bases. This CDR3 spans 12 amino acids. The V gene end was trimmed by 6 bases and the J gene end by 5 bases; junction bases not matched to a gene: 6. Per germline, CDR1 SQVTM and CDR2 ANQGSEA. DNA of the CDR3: TGCAGCGTACGACAGGGAGGGACTGAAGCTTTCTTT. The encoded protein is CSVRQGGTEAFF.